The clone carrying this T cell receptor (beta chain) was detected ten times or more. Antigen unknown. This entry comes from a study of neurological immune-mediated disorders. Study-level findings and limits: Private repertoires in all groups were suggested by the absence of shared CDR3 amino acid sequences among expanded clones across subjects.

This CDR3 has 15 amino acids. Trimming removed 1 base from V and 5 bases from J, with 13 bases in between. Germline assignment: CDR1 SGHTS and CDR2 YDEGEE. MiXCR was run by TCRdb on the 5' RACE reads, yielding one entry per CDR3 protein. The sample records around 69,000 distinct CDR3 sequences, 4.5% being singletons. This receptor was identified in a man aged 25-45 years with multiple sclerosis. What was sequenced was PBMCs. The rearrangement links TRBV5-8 to TRBJ1-5; perhaps TRBD1 as D (5 bases). In DNA, the CDR3 is TGTGCCAGCAGCTTGAGCTTCACAGGCCATCAGCCCCAGCATTTT. Translated, it gives CASSLSFTGHQPQHF. Using reference TRBV5-8 and TRBJ1-5 for the parts outside the CDR3, the full variable domain is EAGVTQSPTHLIKTRGQQATLRCSPISGHTSVYWYQQALGLGLQFLLWYDEGEERNRGNFPPRFSGRQFPNYSSELNVNALELEDSALYLCASSLSFTGHQPQHFGDGTRLSIL.